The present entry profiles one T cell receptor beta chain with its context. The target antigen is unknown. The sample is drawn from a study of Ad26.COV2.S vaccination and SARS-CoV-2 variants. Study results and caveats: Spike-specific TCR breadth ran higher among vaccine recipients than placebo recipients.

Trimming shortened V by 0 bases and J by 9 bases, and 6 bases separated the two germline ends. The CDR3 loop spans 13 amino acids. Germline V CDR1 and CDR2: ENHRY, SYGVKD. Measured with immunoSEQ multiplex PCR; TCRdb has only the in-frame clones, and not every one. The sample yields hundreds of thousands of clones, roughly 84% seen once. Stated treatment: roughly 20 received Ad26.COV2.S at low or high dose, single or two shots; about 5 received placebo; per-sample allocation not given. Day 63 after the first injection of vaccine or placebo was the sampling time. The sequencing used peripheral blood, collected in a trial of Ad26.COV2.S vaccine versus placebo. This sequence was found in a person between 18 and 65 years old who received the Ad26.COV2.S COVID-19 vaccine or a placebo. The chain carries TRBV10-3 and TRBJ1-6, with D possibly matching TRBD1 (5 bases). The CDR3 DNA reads TGTGCCATCAGTGAGTCCGGGGCTTCACCCCTCCACTTT. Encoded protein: CAISESGASPLHF.